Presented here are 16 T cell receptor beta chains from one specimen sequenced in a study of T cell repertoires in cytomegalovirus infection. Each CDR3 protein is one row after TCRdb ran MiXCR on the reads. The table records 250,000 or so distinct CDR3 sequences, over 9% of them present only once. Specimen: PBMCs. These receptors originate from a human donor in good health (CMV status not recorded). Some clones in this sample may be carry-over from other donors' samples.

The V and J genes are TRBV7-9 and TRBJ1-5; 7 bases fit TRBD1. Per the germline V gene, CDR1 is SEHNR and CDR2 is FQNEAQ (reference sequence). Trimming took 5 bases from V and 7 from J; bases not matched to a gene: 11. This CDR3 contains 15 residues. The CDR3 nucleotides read TGTGCCAGCAGCCTCGGGACAGTCGACAACCAGCCCCAGCATTTT. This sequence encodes CASSLGTVDNQPQHF.

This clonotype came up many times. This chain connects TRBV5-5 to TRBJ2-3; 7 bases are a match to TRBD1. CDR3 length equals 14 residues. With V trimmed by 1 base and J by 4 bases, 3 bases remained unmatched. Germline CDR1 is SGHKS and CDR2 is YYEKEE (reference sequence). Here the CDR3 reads CASSLQGDADTQYF. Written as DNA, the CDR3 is TGTGCCAGCAGCTTGCAGGGGGATGCAGATACGCAGTATTTT.

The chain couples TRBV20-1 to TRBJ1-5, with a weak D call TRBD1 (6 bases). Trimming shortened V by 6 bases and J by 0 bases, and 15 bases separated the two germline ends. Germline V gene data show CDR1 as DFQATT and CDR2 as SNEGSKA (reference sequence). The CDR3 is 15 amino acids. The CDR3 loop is CSAAGTPYSNQPQHF. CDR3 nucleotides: TGCAGTGCGGCCGGGACACCCTATAGCAATCAGCCCCAGCATTTT.

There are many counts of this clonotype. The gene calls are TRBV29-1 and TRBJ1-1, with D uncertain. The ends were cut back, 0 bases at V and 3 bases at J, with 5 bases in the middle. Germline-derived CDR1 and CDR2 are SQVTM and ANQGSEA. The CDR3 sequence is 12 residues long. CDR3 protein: CSVEETYTEAFF. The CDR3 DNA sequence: TGCAGCGTTGAAGAGACGTACACTGAAGCTTTCTTT.

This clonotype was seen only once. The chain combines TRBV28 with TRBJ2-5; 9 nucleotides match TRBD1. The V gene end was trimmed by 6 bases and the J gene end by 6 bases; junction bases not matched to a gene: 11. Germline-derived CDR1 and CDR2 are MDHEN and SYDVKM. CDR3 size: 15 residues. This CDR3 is CASRPGGTGLKTQYF. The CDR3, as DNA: TGTGCCAGCAGACCAGGTGGGACAGGGCTAAAGACCCAGTACTTC.

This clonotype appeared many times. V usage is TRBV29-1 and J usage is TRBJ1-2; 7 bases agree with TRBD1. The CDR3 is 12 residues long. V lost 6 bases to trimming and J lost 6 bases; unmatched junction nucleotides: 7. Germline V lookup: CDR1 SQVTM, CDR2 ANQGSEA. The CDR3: CSVGDSSDGYTF. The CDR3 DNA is TGCAGCGTGGGGGACAGCTCGGATGGCTACACCTTC.

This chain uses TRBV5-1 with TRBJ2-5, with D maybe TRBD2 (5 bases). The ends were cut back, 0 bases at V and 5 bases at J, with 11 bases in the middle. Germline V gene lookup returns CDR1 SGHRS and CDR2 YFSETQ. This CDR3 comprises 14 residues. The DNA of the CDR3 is TGCGCCAGCAGCTTGGAACAGCCGGGGGAGACCCAGTACTTC. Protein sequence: CASSLEQPGETQYF.

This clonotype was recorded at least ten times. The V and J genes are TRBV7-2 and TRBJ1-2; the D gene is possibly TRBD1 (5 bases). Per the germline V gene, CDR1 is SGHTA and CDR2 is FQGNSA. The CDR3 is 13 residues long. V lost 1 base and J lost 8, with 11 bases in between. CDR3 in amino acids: CASSLVAGDGYTF. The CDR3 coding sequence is TGTGCCAGCAGCTTAGTTGCGGGGGACGGCTACACCTTC.

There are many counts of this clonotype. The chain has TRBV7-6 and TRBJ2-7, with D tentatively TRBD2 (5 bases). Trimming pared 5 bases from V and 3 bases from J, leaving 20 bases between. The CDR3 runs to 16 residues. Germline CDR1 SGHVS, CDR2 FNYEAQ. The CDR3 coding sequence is TGTGCCAGCAGCCCAAGGACTGAAATCGGAGGCTACGAGCAGTACTTC. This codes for CASSPRTEIGGYEQYF.

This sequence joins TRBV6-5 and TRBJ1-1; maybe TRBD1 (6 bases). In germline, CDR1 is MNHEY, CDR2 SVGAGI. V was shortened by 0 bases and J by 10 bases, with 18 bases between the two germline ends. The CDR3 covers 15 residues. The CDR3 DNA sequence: TGTGCCAGCAGTTACTCGGGACAAGGCCCCCTTGGAGCTTTCTTT. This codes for CASSYSGQGPLGAFF.

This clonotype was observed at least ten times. This chain's CDR3 is CASSSEGLAGFNEQFF. The CDR3 bases are TGCGCCAGCAGCTCGGAAGGACTAGCGGGATTCAATGAGCAGTTCTTC. V is TRBV5-1 and J is TRBJ2-1, with TRBD2 identical over 12 bases. Trimming took 3 bases from V and 6 from J; bases not matched to a gene: 7. CDR3 size: 16 residues. The germline gives CDR1 SGHRS, CDR2 YFSETQ.

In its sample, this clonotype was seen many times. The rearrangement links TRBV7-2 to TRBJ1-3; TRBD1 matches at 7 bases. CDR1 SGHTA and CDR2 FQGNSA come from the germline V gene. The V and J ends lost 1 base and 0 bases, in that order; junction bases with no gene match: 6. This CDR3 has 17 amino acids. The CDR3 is CASSLEGAGSSGNTIYF. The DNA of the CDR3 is TGTGCCAGCAGCTTAGAGGGGGCAGGCTCCTCTGGAAACACCATATATTTT.

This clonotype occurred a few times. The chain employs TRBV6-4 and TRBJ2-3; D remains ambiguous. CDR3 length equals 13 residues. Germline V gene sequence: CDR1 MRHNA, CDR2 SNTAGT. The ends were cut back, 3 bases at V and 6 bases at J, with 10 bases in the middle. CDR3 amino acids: CASSEGLGDTQYF. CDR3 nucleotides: TGTGCCAGCAGTGAGGGTTTGGGGGATACGCAGTATTTT.

The chain's CDR3 is CASTEATGLHGYTF. The CDR3, as DNA: TGTGCCAGCACCGAGGCGACGGGGCTCCATGGCTACACCTTC. The chain uses TRBV6-6 and TRBJ1-2; D perhaps matches TRBD1 (5 bases). This CDR3 comprises 14 residues. Trimming took 7 bases from V and 6 from J, leaving 18 bases between them. In germline, CDR1 is MNHNY, CDR2 SVGAGI (reference sequence).

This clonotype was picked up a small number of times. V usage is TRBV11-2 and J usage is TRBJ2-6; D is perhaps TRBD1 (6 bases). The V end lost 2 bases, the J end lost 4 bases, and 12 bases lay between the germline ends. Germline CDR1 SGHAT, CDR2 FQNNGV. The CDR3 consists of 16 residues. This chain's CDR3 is CASSLSPGQGANVLTF. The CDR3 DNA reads TGTGCCAGCAGCTTATCGCCTGGACAGGGGGCCAACGTCCTGACTTTC.

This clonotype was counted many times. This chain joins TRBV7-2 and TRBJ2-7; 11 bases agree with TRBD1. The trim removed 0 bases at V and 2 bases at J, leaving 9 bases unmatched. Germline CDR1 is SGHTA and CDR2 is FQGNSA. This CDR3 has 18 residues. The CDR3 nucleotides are TGTGCCAGCAGCTTAGCGGCAAGGAGGACAGGGGGCACCTACGAGCAGTACTTC. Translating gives CASSLAARRTGGTYEQYF.